A single sample is the source of the 4 T cell receptor beta chains below, sequenced in a study of blood T cell repertoires in COVID-19. Clones were read by immunoSEQ multiplex PCR, and TCRdb kept only the in-frame ones, dropping some. The sample shows about 170,000 clones, around 83% of them seen only once. Material: PBMCs or T cells enriched from blood (not recorded which). The source is a woman in her 50s in a cohort exposed to, infected with or recovered from COVID-19 (not recorded which).

The V call is TRBV19, the J call TRBJ2-3; TRBD1 is a possible D gene (5 bases). The ends were cut back, 5 bases at V and 2 bases at J, with 14 bases in the middle. The CDR3 runs to 15 residues. CDR1 LNHDA and CDR2 SQIVND come from the germline V gene (reference sequence). CDR3 loop: CASSLRGRDTDTQYF. Here the CDR3 DNA reads TGTGCCAGTAGTCTTAGGGGCCGAGACACAGATACGCAGTATTTT.

This chain connects TRBV4-1 to TRBJ2-2; TRBD2 aligns across 12 bases. The CDR3 is 17 amino acids. V lost 4 bases and J lost 1; bases outside the gene matches: 4. CDR1 MGHRA and CDR2 YSYEKL come from the germline V gene. The DNA of the CDR3 is TGCGCCAGCAGCCTCGGGGGACTAGCGGGGAACACCGGGGAGCTGTTTTTT. Amino acids: CASSLGGLAGNTGELFF.

This chain links TRBV28 with TRBJ1-1, with 8 bases that match TRBD1. With V trimmed by 3 bases and J by 3 bases, 6 bases remained unmatched. Germline values: CDR1 MDHEN, CDR2 SYDVKM. The CDR3 covers 15 residues. CDR3 protein: CASSFSGQADTEAFF. The DNA for the CDR3 is TGTGCCAGCAGTTTTTCGGGACAGGCAGACACTGAAGCTTTCTTT.

The rearrangement uses TRBV4-2 and TRBJ2-2, with 11 bases aligning to TRBD2. CDR3 length: 19 amino acids. After removal of 2 bases from V and 2 bases from J, the junction contained 10 bases not matched to a gene. Germline CDR1 LGHNA, CDR2 YNFKEQ. CDR3 in DNA: TGTGCCAGCAGCCAATACTACCAGACTAGCGGGATAAACACCGGGGAGCTGTTTTTT. Protein product: CASSQYYQTSGINTGELFF.